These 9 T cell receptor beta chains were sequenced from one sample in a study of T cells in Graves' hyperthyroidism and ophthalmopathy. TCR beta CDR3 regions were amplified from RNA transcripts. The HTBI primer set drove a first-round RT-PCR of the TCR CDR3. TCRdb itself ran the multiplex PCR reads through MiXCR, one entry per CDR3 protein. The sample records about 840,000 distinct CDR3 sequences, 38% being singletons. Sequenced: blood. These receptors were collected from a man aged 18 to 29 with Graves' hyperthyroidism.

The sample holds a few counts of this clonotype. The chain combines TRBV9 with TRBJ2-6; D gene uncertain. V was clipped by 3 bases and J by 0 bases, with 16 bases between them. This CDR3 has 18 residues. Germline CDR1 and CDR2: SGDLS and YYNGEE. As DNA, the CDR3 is TGTGCCAGCAGCGCAAACAAAATCTCTCCCTCTGGGGCCAACGTCCTGACTTTC. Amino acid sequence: CASSANKISPSGANVLTF.

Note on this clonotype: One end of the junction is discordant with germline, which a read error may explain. The CDR3 DNA follows: TGCGCCAGCAGCCCAGCGGGGACAGGGACTTTCTCGAGGCGGCCCTTT. Translation: CASSPAGTGTFSRRPF. The chain recombines TRBV5-1 with TRBJ1-1, with TRBD1 identical over 9 bases. This CDR3 has 16 residues. Germline lookup yields CDR1 SGHRS and CDR2 YFSETQ.

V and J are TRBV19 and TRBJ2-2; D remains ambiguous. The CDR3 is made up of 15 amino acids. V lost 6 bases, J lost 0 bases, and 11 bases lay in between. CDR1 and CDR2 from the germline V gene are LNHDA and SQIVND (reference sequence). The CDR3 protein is CASRVLEANTGELFF. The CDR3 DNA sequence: TGTGCCAGTAGGGTCCTCGAGGCGAACACCGGGGAGCTGTTTTTT.

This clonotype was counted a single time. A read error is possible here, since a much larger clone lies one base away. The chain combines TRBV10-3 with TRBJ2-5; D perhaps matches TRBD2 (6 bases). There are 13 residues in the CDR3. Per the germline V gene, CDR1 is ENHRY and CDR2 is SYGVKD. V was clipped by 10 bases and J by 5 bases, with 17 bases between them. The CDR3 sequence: CATRLENRETQYF. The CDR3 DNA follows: TGTGCCACCAGACTAGAGAACAGGGAGACCCAGTACTTC.

The CDR3: CSARDLRAGRNSPLHF. The CDR3 DNA reads TGCAGTGCTAGAGATCTGAGGGCAGGAAGAAATTCACCCCTCCACTTT. V and J are TRBV20-1 and TRBJ1-6; unclear D gene. V was clipped by 0 bases and J by 7 bases, with 16 bases between them. This CDR3 region has 16 residues. Looked up from germline, CDR1 is DFQATT and CDR2 is SNEGSKA (reference sequence).

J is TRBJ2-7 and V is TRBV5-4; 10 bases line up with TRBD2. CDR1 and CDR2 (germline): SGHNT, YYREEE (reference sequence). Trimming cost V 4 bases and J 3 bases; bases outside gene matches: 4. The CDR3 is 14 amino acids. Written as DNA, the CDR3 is TGTGCCAGCAGCGCTGCTAGCGGGGGCTACGAGCAGTACTTC. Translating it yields CASSAASGGYEQYF.

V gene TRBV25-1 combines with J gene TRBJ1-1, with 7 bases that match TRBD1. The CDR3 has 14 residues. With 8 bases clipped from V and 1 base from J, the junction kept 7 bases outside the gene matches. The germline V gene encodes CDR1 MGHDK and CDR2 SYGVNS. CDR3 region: CASLKGATNTEAFF. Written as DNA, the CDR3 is TGTGCCAGCCTCAAGGGGGCAACGAACACTGAAGCTTTCTTT.

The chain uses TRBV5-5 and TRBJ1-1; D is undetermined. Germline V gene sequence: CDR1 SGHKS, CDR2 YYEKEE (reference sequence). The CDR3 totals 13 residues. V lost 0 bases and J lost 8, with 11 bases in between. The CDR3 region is CASSLVPEMEAFF. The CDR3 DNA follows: TGTGCCAGCAGCTTGGTTCCGGAGATGGAAGCTTTCTTT.

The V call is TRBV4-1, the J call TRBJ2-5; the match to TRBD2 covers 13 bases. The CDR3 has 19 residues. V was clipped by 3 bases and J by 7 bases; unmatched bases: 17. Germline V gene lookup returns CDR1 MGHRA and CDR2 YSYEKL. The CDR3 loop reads CASSQPGLAGVWRGGTQYF. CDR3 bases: TGCGCCAGCAGCCAGCCAGGACTAGCGGGGGTCTGGCGCGGTGGGACCCAGTACTTC.